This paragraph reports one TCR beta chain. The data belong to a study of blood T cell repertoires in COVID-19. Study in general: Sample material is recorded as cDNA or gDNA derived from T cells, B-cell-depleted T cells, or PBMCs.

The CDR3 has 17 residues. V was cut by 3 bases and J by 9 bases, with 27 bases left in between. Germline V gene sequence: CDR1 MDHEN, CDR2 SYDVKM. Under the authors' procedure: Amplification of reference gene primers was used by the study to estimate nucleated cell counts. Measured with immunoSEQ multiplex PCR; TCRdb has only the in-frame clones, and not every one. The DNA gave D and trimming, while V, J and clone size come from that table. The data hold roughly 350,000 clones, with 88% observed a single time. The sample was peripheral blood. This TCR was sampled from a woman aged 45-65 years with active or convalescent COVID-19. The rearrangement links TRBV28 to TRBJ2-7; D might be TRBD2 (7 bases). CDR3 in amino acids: CASSLWRGGSGDAAQYF. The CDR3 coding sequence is TGTGCCAGCAGTTTGTGGAGGGGGGGGAGCGGAGACGCCGCGCAGTACTTC.